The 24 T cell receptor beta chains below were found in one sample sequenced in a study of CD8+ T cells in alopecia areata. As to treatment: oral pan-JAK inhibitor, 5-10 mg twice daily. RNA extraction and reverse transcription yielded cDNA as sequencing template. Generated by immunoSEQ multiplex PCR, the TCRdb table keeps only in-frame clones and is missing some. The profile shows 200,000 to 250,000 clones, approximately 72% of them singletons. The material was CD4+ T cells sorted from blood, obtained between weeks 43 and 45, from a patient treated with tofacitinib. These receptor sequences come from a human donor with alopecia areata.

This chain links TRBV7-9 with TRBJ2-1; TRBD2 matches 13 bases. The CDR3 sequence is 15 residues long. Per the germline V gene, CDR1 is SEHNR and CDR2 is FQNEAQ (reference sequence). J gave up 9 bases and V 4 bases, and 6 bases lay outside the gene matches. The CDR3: CASSSRTSGGPEQFF. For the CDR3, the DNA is TGTGCCAGCAGCTCAAGGACTAGCGGGGGCCCTGAGCAGTTCTTC.

CDR3 sequence reads: CSERQGGEQFF. CDR3 DNA: TGCAGCGAACGACAGGGGGGTGAGCAGTTCTTC. The V gene is TRBV29-1, the J gene TRBJ2-1; 9 nucleotides line up with TRBD1. Unmatched junction bases numbered 4, after V lost 7 bases and J lost 9 bases. Looked up from germline, CDR1 is SQVTM and CDR2 is ANQGSEA. CDR3 length: 11 amino acids.

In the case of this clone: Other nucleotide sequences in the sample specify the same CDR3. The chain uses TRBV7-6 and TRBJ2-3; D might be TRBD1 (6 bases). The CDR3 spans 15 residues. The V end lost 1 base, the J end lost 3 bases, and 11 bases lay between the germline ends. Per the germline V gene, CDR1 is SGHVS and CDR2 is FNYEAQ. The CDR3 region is CASSLVGQSTDTQYF. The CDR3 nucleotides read TGTGCCAGCAGCTTAGTAGGACAGAGTACAGATACGCAGTATTTT.

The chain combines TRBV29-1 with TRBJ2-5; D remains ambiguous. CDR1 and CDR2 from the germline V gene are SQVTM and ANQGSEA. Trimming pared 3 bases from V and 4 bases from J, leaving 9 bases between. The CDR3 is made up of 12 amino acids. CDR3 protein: CSVESVGETQYF. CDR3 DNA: TGCAGCGTTGAGTCAGTTGGAGAGACCCAGTACTTC.

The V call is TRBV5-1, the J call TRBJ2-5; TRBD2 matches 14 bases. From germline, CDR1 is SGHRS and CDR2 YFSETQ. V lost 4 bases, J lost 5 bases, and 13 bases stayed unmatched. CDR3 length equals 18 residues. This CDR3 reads CASSQGTSGGSVTETQYF. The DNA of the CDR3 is TGCGCCAGCAGCCAAGGGACTAGCGGGGGATCCGTCACGGAGACCCAGTACTTC.

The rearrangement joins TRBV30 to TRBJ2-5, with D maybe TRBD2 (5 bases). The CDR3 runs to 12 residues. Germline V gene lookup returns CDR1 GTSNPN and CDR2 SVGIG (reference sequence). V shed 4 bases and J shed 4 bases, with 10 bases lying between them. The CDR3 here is CAWNPRGETQYF. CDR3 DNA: TGTGCCTGGAACCCCCGGGGAGAGACCCAGTACTTC.

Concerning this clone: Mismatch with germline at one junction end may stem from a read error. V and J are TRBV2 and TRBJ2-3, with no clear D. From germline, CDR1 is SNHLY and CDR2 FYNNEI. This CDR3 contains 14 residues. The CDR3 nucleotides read TGTGCCAGCAGGGAAGGGCCTCTCGCAGATACGCAGTATTTT. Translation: CASREGPLADTQYF.

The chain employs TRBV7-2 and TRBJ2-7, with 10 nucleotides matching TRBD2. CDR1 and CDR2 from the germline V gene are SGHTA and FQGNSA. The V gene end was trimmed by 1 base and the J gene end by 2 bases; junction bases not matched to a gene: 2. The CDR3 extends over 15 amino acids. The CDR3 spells CASSLGLAGAYEQYF. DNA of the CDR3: TGTGCCAGCAGCTTAGGACTAGCGGGCGCCTACGAGCAGTACTTC.

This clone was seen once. The CDR3 protein is CATSEPRGQETQYF. In DNA form, the CDR3 reads TGTGCCACCTCGGAGCCCCGGGGGCAAGAGACCCAGTACTTC. V usage is TRBV19 and J usage is TRBJ2-5, with D possibly matching TRBD2 (6 bases). The V gene's germline CDR1 is LNHDA and CDR2 SQIVND (reference sequence). This CDR3 spans 14 amino acids. Trimming took 10 bases from V and 2 from J, leaving 17 bases between them.

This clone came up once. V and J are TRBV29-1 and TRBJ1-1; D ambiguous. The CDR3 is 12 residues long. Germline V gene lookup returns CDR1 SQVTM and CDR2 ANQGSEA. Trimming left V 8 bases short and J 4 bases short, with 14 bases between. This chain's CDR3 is CSSRETGTEAFF. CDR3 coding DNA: TGCAGCTCTCGAGAGACGGGCACTGAAGCTTTCTTT.

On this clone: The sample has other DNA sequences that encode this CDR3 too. In nucleotides, the CDR3 is TGTGCCAGCAGCTCAGAGACCCAGTACTTC. Its protein is CASSSETQYF. The rearrangement uses TRBV11-2 and TRBJ2-5, with D hard to call. The CDR3 totals 10 residues. V was trimmed by 4 bases and J by 4 bases, leaving 1 base between them. Germline-derived CDR1 and CDR2 are SGHAT and FQNNGV.

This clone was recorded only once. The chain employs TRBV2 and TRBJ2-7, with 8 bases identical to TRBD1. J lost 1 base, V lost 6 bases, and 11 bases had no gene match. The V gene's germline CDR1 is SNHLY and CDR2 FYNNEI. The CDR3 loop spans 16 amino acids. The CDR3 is CASRGKPGQVSYEQYF. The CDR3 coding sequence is TGTGCCAGCAGGGGAAAACCGGGACAGGTTTCCTACGAGCAGTACTTC.

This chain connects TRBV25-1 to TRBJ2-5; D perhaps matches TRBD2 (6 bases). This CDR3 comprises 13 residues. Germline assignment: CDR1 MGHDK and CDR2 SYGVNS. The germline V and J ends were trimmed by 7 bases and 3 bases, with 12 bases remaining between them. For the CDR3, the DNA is TGTGCCAGCACCCGGGGGTTCGAAGAGACCCAGTACTTC. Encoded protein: CASTRGFEETQYF. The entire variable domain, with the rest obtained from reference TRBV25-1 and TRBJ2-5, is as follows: EADIYQTPRYLVIGTGKKITLECSQTMGHDKMYWYQQDPGMELHLIHYSYGVNSTEKGDLSSESTVSRIRTEHFPLTLESARPSHTSQYLCASTRGFEETQYFGPGTRLLVL.

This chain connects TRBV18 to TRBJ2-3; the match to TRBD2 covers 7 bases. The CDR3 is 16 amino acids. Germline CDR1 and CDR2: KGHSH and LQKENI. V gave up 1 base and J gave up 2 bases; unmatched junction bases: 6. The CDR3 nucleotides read TGTGCCAGCTCACCACGGGAGGGCGGTTACACAGATACGCAGTATTTT. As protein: CASSPREGGYTDTQYF.

In DNA, the CDR3 is TGCGCCAGCAGCCAAGGTGTTCGGGGAGGCGAGCAGTACTTC. Translation gives CASSQGVRGGEQYF. This chain joins TRBV4-3 and TRBJ2-7; D might be TRBD2 (6 bases). Germline V lookup: CDR1 LGHNA, CDR2 YSLEER. The CDR3 spans 14 residues. Trimming pared 1 base from V and 6 bases from J, leaving 13 bases between.

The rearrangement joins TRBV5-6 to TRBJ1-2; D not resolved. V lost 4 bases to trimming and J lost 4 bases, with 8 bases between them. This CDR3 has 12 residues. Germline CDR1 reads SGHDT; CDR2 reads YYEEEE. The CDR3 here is CASSLDTYGYTF. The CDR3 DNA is TGTGCCAGCAGCCTCGACACCTATGGCTACACCTTC.

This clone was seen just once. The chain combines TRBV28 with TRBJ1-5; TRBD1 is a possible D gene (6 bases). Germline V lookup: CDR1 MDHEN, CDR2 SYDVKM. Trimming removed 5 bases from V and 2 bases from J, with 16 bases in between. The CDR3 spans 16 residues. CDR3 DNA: TGTGCCAGCAGTAAGGGACATTCTGGGGGCAATCAGCCCCAGCATTTT. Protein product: CASSKGHSGGNQPQHF. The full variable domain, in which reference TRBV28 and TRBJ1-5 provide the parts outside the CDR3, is DVKVTQSSRYLVKRTGEKVFLECVQDMDHENMFWYRQDPGLGLRLIYFSYDVKMKEKGDIPEGYSVSREKKERFSLILESASTNQTSMYLCASSKGHSGGNQPQHFGDGTRLSIL.

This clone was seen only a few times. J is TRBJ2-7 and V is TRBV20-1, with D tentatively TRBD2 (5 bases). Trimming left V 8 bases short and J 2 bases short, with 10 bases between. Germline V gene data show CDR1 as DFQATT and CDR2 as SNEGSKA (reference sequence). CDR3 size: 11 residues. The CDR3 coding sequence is TGCAGTTTCCGAGGGCCCTACGAGCAGTACTTC. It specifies CSFRGPYEQYF.

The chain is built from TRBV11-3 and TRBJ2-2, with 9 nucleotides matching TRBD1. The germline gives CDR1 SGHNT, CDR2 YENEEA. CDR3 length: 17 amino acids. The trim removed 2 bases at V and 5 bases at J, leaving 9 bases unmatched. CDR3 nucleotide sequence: TGTGCCAGCAGCTTATCCGCCGGACAGGGGCGAACCGGGGAGCTGTTTTTT. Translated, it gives CASSLSAGQGRTGELFF.

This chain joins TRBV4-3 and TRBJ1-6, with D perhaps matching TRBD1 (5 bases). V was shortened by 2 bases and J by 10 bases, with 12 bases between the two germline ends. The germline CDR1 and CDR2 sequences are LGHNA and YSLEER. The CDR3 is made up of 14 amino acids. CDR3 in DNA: TGCGCCAGCAGCCAATTCAGGGTGGGATCACCCCTCCACTTT. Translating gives CASSQFRVGSPLHF.

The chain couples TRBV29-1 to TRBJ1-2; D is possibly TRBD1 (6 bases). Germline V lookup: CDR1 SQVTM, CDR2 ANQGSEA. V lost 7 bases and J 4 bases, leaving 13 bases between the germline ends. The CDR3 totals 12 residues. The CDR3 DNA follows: TGCAGCGCCGCAGACAGGACCTATGGCTACACCTTC. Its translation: CSAADRTYGYTF. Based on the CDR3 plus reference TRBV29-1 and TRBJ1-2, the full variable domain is SAVISQKPSRDICQRGTSLTIQCQVDSQVTMMFWYRQQPGQSLTLIATANQGSEATYESGFVIDKFPISRPNLTFSTLTVSNMSPEDSSIYLCSAADRTYGYTFGSGTRLTVV.

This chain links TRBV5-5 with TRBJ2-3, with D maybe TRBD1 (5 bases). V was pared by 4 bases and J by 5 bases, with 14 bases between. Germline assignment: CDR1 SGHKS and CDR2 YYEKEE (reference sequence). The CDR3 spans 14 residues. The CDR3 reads CASSVSGWGDTQYF. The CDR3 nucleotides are TGTGCCAGCAGCGTCTCAGGGTGGGGAGATACGCAGTATTTT.

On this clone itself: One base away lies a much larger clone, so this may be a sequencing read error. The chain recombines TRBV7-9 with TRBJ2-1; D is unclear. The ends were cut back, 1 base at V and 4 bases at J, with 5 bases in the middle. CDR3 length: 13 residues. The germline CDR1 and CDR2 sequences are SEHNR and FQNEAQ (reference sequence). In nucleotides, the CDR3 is TGTGCCAGCAGCTTAGGGCAGTACAATGAGCAGTTCTTC. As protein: CASSLGQYNEQFF. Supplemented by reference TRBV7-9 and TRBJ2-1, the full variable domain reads DTGVSQNPRHKITKRGQNVTFRCDPISEHNRLYWYRQTLGQGPEFLTYFQNEAQLEKSRLLSDRFSAERPKGSFSTLEIQRTEQGDSAMYLCASSLGQYNEQFFGPGTRLTVL.

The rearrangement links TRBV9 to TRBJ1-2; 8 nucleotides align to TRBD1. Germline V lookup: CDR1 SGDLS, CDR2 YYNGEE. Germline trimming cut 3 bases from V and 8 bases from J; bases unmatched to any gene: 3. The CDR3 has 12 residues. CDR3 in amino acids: CASSAGGRGYTF. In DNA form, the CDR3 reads TGTGCCAGCAGCGCAGGGGGCAGGGGCTACACCTTC.